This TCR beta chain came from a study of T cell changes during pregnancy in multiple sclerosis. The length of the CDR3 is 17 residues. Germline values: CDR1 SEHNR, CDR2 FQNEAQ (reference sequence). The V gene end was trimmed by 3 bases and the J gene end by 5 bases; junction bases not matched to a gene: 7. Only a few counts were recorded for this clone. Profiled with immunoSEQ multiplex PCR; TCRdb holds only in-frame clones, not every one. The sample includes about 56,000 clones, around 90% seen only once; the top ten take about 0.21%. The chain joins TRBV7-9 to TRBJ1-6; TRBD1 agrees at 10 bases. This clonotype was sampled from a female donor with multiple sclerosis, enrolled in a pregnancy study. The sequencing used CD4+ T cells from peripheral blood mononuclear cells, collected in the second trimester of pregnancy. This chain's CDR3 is CASSFKSGTGDNSPLHF. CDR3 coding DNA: TGTGCCAGCAGCTTTAAATCCGGGACAGGGGATAATTCACCCCTCCACTTT.